The 10 T cell receptor beta chains below come from one sample, sequenced in a study of tumor-infiltrating lymphocytes in primary liver carcinoma (dated by TCRdb to about 2017). Sequencing was carried out with an Illumina HiSeq 2500. A constant-region primer and ProtoScript II reverse transcriptase were used to reverse-transcribe TCRbeta-specific cDNA from roughly 500 ng total RNA. The TCRbeta libraries were prepared through three rounds of nested multiplex PCR following a slightly modified ARM-PCR procedure. Multiplex TRBV1-TRBV30 forward primers and a Cbeta reverse primer were used in the first two PCR rounds, each of which was run for 10 to 11 cycles. Using fastp at Q25 and MiXCR, TCRdb reprocessed the public reads and kept productive beta chains. Rows with one shared CDR3 protein collapse into an entry with the most common genes and DNA. The sample table contains about 92,000 distinct CDR3 sequences; only one count was recorded for just under 70% of them. The ten biggest clones cover 27% of the sample.

Without any cell sorting, total RNA and DNA were extracted together from about 20-30 mg of bulk tissue using the AllPrep DNA/RNA mini kit. The sample comprised tumor-adjacent normal liver tissue. The receptors come from a man between 40 and 49 years old with primary liver carcinoma and hepatitis B virus infection.

Of note for this clonotype: This CDR3 fails to terminate in the conserved phenylalanine or tryptophan, so it likely reflects a read error. DNA for the CDR3: TGCAGCTTTTCAGGGACGAGCGGCTATGAGCAGTACCTC. Protein sequence: CSFSGTSGYEQYL. This sequence joins TRBV29-1 and TRBJ2-7; the D gene could be TRBD1 or TRBD2 (5 bases each). This CDR3 has 13 residues. CDR1 and CDR2 (germline): SQVTM, ANQGSEA. V was trimmed by 8 bases and J by 7 bases, leaving 21 bases between them.

With regard to this clonotype: Since the CDR3 does not end with the conserved phenylalanine or tryptophan, this likely comes from a read error. The chain is built from TRBV6-5 and TRBJ2-6, with 9 bases identical to TRBD1. CDR3 length equals 18 residues. CDR1 is MNHEY and CDR2 is SVGAGI in the germline V gene. In DNA, the CDR3 is TGTGCCAGCAGGGGGTTTGGACAGGGGAGCCCTGGGGTCAACGTCCTGACTTCC. It is translated as CASRGFGQGSPGVNVLTS.

The chain has TRBV19 and TRBJ2-7; TRBD1 matches 10 bases. The CDR3 is 15 amino acids. V dropped 2 bases and J dropped 2; count of bases not matched to a gene: 3. CDR1 is LNHDA, CDR2 SQIVND, per germline (reference sequence). CDR3 residues: CASSITGTGAYEQYF. CDR3 coding DNA: TGTGCCAGTAGTATAACCGGGACAGGGGCCTACGAGCAGTACTTC.

For this clonotype: An end of the junction differs from the germline gene, which may be a read error. The J gene is TRBJ1-2, the V gene TRBV28; possible D gene TRBD1, 5 bases. The CDR3 runs to 14 residues. Looked up from germline, CDR1 is MDHEN and CDR2 is SYDVKM. CDR3 DNA: TGTGCCGGCAGTTCCCTGGGGGGAAGCTATGGCTACACCTTC. This codes for CAGSSLGGSYGYTF.

About this clonotype itself: Being one base from a much bigger clone, this may be a read error. J is TRBJ2-5 and V is TRBV10-3; D uncertain. Germline V CDR1 and CDR2: ENHRY, SYGVKD. V was clipped by 2 bases and J by 4 bases, with 5 bases between them. CDR3 size: 12 residues. Written as DNA, the CDR3 is TGTGCCATCAGTGAGGGGATAGAGACCCAGTACTTC. As protein: CAISEGIETQYF.

Note on this clonotype: At one end the junction does not follow the germline gene, possibly because of a read error. The chain combines TRBV11-1 with TRBJ2-1, with 8 bases that match TRBD2. This CDR3 contains 15 residues. Germline V gives CDR1 SGHAT, CDR2 FQDESV (reference sequence). The CDR3 DNA reads TGTGCTAGCAGCTTCGCGACTAGCGACTACAATGAGCAGTTCTTC. This gives the protein CASSFATSDYNEQFF. Supplemented by reference TRBV11-1 and TRBJ2-1, the full variable domain reads EAEVAQSPRYKITEKSQAVAFWCDPISGHATLYWYRQILGQGPELLVQFQDESVVDDSQLPKDRFSAERLKGVDSTLKIQPAELGDSAMYLCASSFATSDYNEQFFGPGTRLTVL.

The sample holds a few counts of this clonotype. A single base separates this from a much larger clone, so it may be a read error. The J gene is TRBJ2-2, the V gene TRBV10-3, with TRBD1 matching 8 bases. Trimming at V came to 5 bases and at J to 6 bases, leaving 5 bases not matched to a gene. The CDR3 loop spans 14 amino acids. Germline loops: CDR1 ENHRY, CDR2 SYGVKD. The CDR3 loop reads CAISIQGGPGELFF. The CDR3 DNA reads TGTGCCATCAGTATACAGGGGGGCCCCGGGGAGCTGTTTTTT.

As for this clonotype: The junction differs from germline at one of its ends, possibly a read error. The genes are TRBV29-1 and TRBJ2-2, with D unresolved. The CDR3 contains 12 residues. Germline V lookup: CDR1 SQVTM, CDR2 ANQGSEA. The CDR3 region has the DNA TGCAGTGTTGACCAAGGGCTCGAGGAGCTGTTTTTT. It is translated as CSVDQGLEELFF.

The chain is built from TRBV12-3 or TRBV12-4 and TRBJ2-5; TRBD1 agrees at 8 bases. The V gene end was trimmed by 7 bases and the J gene end by 14 bases; junction bases not matched to a gene: 18. CDR3 size: 14 residues. DNA for the CDR3: TGTGCCAGCACCCGGACAGGGCTAGAGGAGACACACTACTTC. The encoded protein is CASTRTGLEETHYF.

The chain joins TRBV7-9 to TRBJ2-2; 7 bases line up with TRBD1. Per germline, CDR1 SEHNR and CDR2 FQNEAQ (reference sequence). This CDR3 has 17 residues. Trimming removed 4 bases from V and 3 bases from J; junction bases left unmatched: 11. Written as DNA, the CDR3 is TGTGCCAGCAGCTCCTCGACAGGGACCCTGTACACCGGGGAGCTGTTTTTT. Translating it yields CASSSSTGTLYTGELFF. Variable domain in full (rest from reference TRBV7-9 and TRBJ2-2): DTGVSQNPRHKITKRGQNVTFRCDPISEHNRLYWYRQTLGQGPEFLTYFQNEAQLEKSRLLSDRFSAERPKGSFSTLEIQRTEQGDSAMYLCASSSSTGTLYTGELFFGEGSRLTVL.